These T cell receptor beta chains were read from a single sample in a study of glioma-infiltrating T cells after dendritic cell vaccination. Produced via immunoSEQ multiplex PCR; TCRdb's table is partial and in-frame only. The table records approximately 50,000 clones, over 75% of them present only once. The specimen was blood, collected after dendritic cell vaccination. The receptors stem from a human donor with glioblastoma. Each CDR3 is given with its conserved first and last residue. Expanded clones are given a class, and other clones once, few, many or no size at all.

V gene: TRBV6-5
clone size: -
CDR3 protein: CASSYSPAGGGEAFF

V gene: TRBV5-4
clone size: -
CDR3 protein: CASSRALNTEAFF

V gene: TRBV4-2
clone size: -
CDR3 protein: CASSQGDTLSYEQYF

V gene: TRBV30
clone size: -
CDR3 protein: CAWTPGGTEAFF

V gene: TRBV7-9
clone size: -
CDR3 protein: CASSPQSGGPEKLFF

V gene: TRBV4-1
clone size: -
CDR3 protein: CASSPFHGGGSRSSYEQYF

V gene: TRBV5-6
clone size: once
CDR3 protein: CASRLLVAGELFF

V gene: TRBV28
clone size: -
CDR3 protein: CASGWDSYQPQHF

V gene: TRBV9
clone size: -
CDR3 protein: CASSASGGVYNEQFF

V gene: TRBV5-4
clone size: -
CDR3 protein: CASTSGGGGRTDTQYF

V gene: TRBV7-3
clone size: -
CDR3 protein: CASSELGPPRTDTQYF

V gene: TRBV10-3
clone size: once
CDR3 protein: CASMRGRDEQYF

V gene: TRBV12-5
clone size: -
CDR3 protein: CASVPRGGEKLFF

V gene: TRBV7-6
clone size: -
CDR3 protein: CASSLGGGGPYEQYF

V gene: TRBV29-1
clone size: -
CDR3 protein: CSVKQLSGNTIYF

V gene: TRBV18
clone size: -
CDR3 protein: CASSPPKPGGYEQYF

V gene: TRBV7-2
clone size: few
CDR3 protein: CASSPFTSLEYEQYF

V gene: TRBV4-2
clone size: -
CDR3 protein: CASRTNRNEQFF

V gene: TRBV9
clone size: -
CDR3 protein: CASSVGLSSIEQFF

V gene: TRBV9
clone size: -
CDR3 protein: CASSDPPEAPTYEQYF

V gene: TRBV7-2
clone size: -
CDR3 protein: CASSIGQGAYEQYF

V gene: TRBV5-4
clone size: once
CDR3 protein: CASSNPGQGGETQYF

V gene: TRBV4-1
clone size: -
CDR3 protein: CASSQRGGEGNEQFF

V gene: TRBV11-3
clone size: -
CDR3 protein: CASSLGAGNLPTDTQYF

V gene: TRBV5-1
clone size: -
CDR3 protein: CASSPPRVAGAKNTGELFF